The rows below give T cell receptor beta chains drawn from one sample of a study of post-analysis software for immune sequencing data. TCRdb re-analysed the PCR reads in MiXCR, keeping a single row per CDR3 protein. The sample lists some 890,000 distinct CDR3 sequences; about 53% were seen once. Sequences were obtained from blood. These TCRs come from a girl aged 5-17 years with multiple sclerosis. Both conserved end residues are part of each CDR3. D genes are given only for firm matches. Clone sizes are given selectively: once, few, many, or a class where the clone is expanded.

V,D,size,J,CDR3,DNA
TRBV29-1,-,-,TRBJ1-2,CSVLQGNYGYTF,TGCAGCGTCCTCCAGGGAAACTATGGCTACACCTTC
TRBV20-1,-,few,TRBJ1-1,CSALRAGPMNTEAFF,TGCAGTGCCCTCCGGGCAGGGCCCATGAACACTGAAGCTTTCTTT
TRBV3-1,TRBD1,few,TRBJ2-7,CASSQGRGPTYEQYF,TGTGCCAGCAGCCAAGGCAGGGGGCCCACCTACGAGCAGTACTTC
TRBV15,-,-,TRBJ2-7,CATSRKTSSYEQYF,TGTGCCACCAGCAGAAAGACATCGTCCTACGAGCAGTACTTC
TRBV20-1,TRBD2,-,TRBJ2-1,CSASVVAGEPDEQFF,TGCAGTGCTAGTGTTGTAGCGGGAGAGCCCGATGAGCAGTTCTTC
TRBV5-1,-,-,TRBJ2-7,CASSGRQYSHSYEQYF,TGCGCCAGCAGCGGAAGACAGTACAGCCACTCCTACGAGCAGTACTTC
TRBV7-6,TRBD2,once,TRBJ2-7,CASSLVIPSGSWYEQYF,TGTGCCAGCAGCTTAGTTATACCTAGCGGGAGTTGGTACGAGCAGTACTTC
TRBV6-6,TRBD2,-,TRBJ2-5,CASRPHGRGATGETQYF,TGTGCCAGCAGACCACACGGGCGGGGGGCAACCGGAGAGACCCAGTACTTC
TRBV5-1,TRBD2,-,TRBJ2-1,CASSSMTSLGNEQFF,TGCGCCAGCAGCTCCATGACTAGCCTAGGTAATGAGCAGTTCTTC
TRBV7-3,-,-,TRBJ1-2,CASSSSGLIYGYTF,TGTGCCAGCAGCTCCTCAGGACTGATCTATGGCTACACCTTC
TRBV29-1,TRBD2,-,TRBJ2-7,CSVSGRDFTYEQYF,TGCAGCGTTAGCGGGAGAGATTTCACCTACGAGCAGTACTTC
TRBV20-1,TRBD2,-,TRBJ2-1,CSANGLAGGLNEQFF,TGCAGTGCCAACGGACTAGCGGGGGGGCTGAATGAGCAGTTCTTC
TRBV7-2,-,once,TRBJ2-1,CASSTASLGTYNEQFF,TGTGCCAGCAGCACCGCGTCCCTCGGGACCTACAATGAGCAGTTCTTC
TRBV3-1,-,many,TRBJ1-2,CASSQGDGYTF,TGTGCCAGCAGCCAAGGGGATGGCTACACCTTC
TRBV10-3,-,-,TRBJ1-2,CAILAGVDYGYTF,TGTGCCATCCTGGCAGGGGTCGATTATGGCTACACCTTC
TRBV6-1,TRBD1,few,TRBJ2-3,CASSDLTGGIDTQYF,TGTGCCAGCAGTGATCTGACAGGGGGCATAGATACGCAGTATTTT
TRBV13,-,-,TRBJ2-7,CASSRDTTYEQYF,TGTGCCAGCAGCCGGGACACAACCTACGAGCAGTACTTC
TRBV7-8,TRBD2,-,TRBJ2-3,CASSWTSGRVGDTQYF,TGTGCCAGCAGCTGGACTAGCGGGAGGGTTGGAGATACGCAGTATTTT
TRBV5-1,-,-,TRBJ2-6,CASSLERAANVLTF,TGCGCCAGCAGCTTGGAACGGGCGGCCAACGTCCTGACTTTC
TRBV2,TRBD2,few,TRBJ2-3,CASRGLAGTTDTQYF,TGTGCCAGCAGGGGACTAGCGGGAACCACAGATACGCAGTATTTT
TRBV25-1,-,-,TRBJ2-7,CASSEDPLGEQYF,TGTGCCAGCAGTGAAGATCCCCTAGGGGAGCAGTACTTC
TRBV5-1,TRBD1,few,TRBJ1-2,CASSDLQGVDGYTF,TGCGCCAGCAGCGACCTACAGGGGGTTGATGGCTACACCTTC
TRBV20-1,TRBD1,-,TRBJ1-1,CSARDVVGQGDMGAEAFF,TGCAGTGCTAGAGATGTAGTTGGACAGGGGGATATGGGTGCTGAAGCTTTCTTT
TRBV7-3,-,-,TRBJ2-1,CASSPGGTNNEQFF,TGTGCCAGCAGCCCAGGAGGAACAAACAATGAGCAGTTCTTC
TRBV4-1,-,-,TRBJ1-5,CASTTLPANDQPQHF,TGCGCCAGCACTACTCTTCCGGCAAATGATCAGCCCCAGCATTTT
TRBV29-1,-,-,TRBJ1-2,CSVDSYTF,TGCAGCGTGGACAGCTACACCTTC
TRBV11-2,-,-,TRBJ2-3,CASSLLRSGTDTQYF,TGTGCCAGCAGCTTATTAAGGAGCGGCACAGATACGCAGTATTTT
TRBV20-1,TRBD1,-,TRBJ2-7,CSASSGRGLYEQYF,TGCAGTGCTAGTTCGGGCAGGGGGCTCTACGAGCAGTACTTC
TRBV20-1,-,once,TRBJ2-5,CSGIGLQETQYF,TGCAGTGGGATTGGACTACAAGAGACCCAGTACTTC
TRBV25-1,-,-,TRBJ2-7,CASNRDYEQYF,TGTGCCAGCAACAGGGACTACGAGCAGTACTTC
TRBV24-1,TRBD1,-,TRBJ2-3,CATSDMKSLGQGRDTQYF,TGTGCCACCAGTGATATGAAATCCTTGGGACAGGGAAGAGATACGCAGTATTTT
TRBV21-1,-,-,TRBJ2-5,CASSKRGTVQETQYF,TGTGCCAGCAGCAAAAGGGGGACGGTCCAAGAGACCCAGTACTTC
TRBV20-1,-,-,TRBJ2-1,CSAREGPETWLGAYNEQFF,TGCAGTGCTAGAGAGGGTCCTGAGACGTGGCTAGGGGCATACAATGAGCAGTTCTTC